A selection of T cell receptor beta chains follows, all from one sample in a study of blood T cell repertoires in COVID-19. Profiled with immunoSEQ multiplex PCR; TCRdb holds only in-frame clones, not every one. Here the sample spans 210,000 or so clones, 70% to 80% being singletons. The material sequenced was peripheral blood. These receptors were collected from a man aged 50 or older who had recovered from COVID-19. The CDR3 runs from the conserved cysteine through the conserved F or W. The D gene is left open where the match is weak. The size of a clone is reported for some rows only, either as once, few or many, or as a class for expanded clones.

d_call	j_call	clone_size	v_call	cdr3_aa	cdr3_nt
TRBD1	TRBJ1-6	-	TRBV7-2	CASSLVVGTGGSPLHF	TGTGCCAGCAGCTTAGTCGTCGGGACAGGGGGTTCACCCCTCCACTTT
-	TRBJ2-1	-	TRBV4-3	CASSQEAGRGDEQFF	TGCGCCAGCAGCCAAGAAGCAGGTAGGGGCGATGAGCAGTTCTTC
TRBD2	TRBJ2-1	-	TRBV7-9	CASSLRGTSGIMGEQFF	TGTGCCAGCAGCTTAAGAGGGACTAGCGGGATTATGGGGGAGCAGTTCTTC
TRBD2	TRBJ2-1	-	TRBV4-2	CASSETSGDQNNEQFF	TGTGCCAGCAGCGAGACTAGCGGAGATCAGAACAATGAGCAGTTCTTC
-	TRBJ2-7	-	TRBV25-1	CASFPMWSSYEQYF	TGTGCCAGCTTCCCTATGTGGAGCTCCTACGAGCAGTACTTC
-	TRBJ1-1	-	TRBV29-1	CSIPPPERRGEAFF	TGCAGCATTCCCCCCCCAGAGCGACGCGGTGAAGCTTTCTTT
TRBD1	TRBJ2-3	-	TRBV13	CASSFEGDRGEDTQYF	TGTGCCAGCAGCTTCGAAGGGGACAGGGGTGAAGATACGCAGTATTTT
TRBD1	TRBJ1-4	-	TRBV29-1	CSVLQGLDEKLFF	TGCAGCGTTCTACAGGGGTTGGATGAAAAACTGTTTTTT
-	TRBJ1-5	-	TRBV7-9	CASSLGGQVNQPQHF	TGTGCCAGCAGCTTAGGGGGGCAAGTCAATCAGCCCCAGCATTTT
TRBD2	TRBJ2-5	-	TRBV5-4	CASSSKTSGSGETQYF	TGTGCCAGCAGCTCAAAAACTAGCGGGAGCGGGGAGACCCAGTACTTC
-	TRBJ1-2	-	TRBV7-9	CASSYSPNNYGYTF	TGTGCCAGCAGCTACTCCCCAAATAACTATGGCTACACCTTC
-	TRBJ2-1	-	TRBV19	CASSIGRYNEQFF	TGTGCCAGTAGTATAGGTCGGTACAATGAGCAGTTCTTC
TRBD1	TRBJ2-7	-	TRBV28	CASSLAPGQGGEQYF	TGTGCCAGCAGTTTAGCCCCGGGACAGGGAGGCGAGCAGTACTTC
-	TRBJ1-5	many	TRBV28	CASSLSQTNQPQHF	TGTGCCAGCAGTTTATCGCAGACAAATCAGCCCCAGCATTTT
-	TRBJ2-1	-	TRBV27	CASSFLSASMYNEQFF	TGTGCCAGCAGTTTTCTGAGCGCCTCGATGTACAATGAGCAGTTCTTC
-	TRBJ2-5	-	TRBV7-2	CASSLGYGETQYF	TGTGCCAGCAGCTTAGGTTACGGGGAGACCCAGTACTTC
-	TRBJ2-3	-	TRBV28	CASRLSQGVDTQYF	TGTGCCAGCAGGTTGTCTCAGGGTGTAGATACGCAGTATTTT
-	TRBJ2-1	-	TRBV5-1	CASSFGLQGNEQFF	TGCGCCAGCAGCTTTGGTCTCCAGGGCAATGAGCAGTTCTTC
TRBD1	TRBJ2-7	-	TRBV20-1	CSASYWGQSYEQYF	TGCAGTGCTAGTTATTGGGGACAGAGCTACGAGCAGTACTTC
-	TRBJ1-4	-	TRBV18	CASSQQSGNEKLFF	TGTGCCAGCTCACAACAGTCCGGAAATGAAAAACTGTTTTTT
-	TRBJ1-2	-	TRBV6-5	CASSYVGGNNYGYTF	TGTGCCAGCAGTTACGTGGGGGGAAATAACTATGGCTACACCTTC
-	TRBJ2-3	-	TRBV5-1	CASSRTERSTDTQYF	TGCGCCAGCAGTAGGACAGAAAGAAGCACAGATACGCAGTATTTT
TRBD2	TRBJ2-5	-	TRBV7-9	CASRPGTSGETQYF	TGTGCCAGCAGACCCGGGACTAGCGGAGAGACCCAGTACTTC
TRBD1	TRBJ2-2	-	TRBV4-1	CASSQRSGTGLAGELFF	TGCGCCAGCAGCCAACGATCCGGGACAGGGTTGGCCGGGGAGCTGTTTTTT
TRBD1	TRBJ1-2	-	TRBV15	CATSRARQGVNYGYTF	TGTGCCACCAGCAGAGCGCGACAGGGGGTTAACTATGGCTACACCTTC
TRBD2	TRBJ2-2	-	TRBV5-1	CASSSNRRLAGAAGELFF	TGCGCCAGCAGCTCGAATCGCAGGCTAGCGGGAGCGGCCGGGGAGCTGTTTTTT
-	TRBJ1-1	-	TRBV6-5	CASRNRRNTEAFF	TGTGCCAGCAGAAACAGGCGGAACACTGAAGCTTTCTTT
-	TRBJ2-7	-	TRBV20-1	CSARRRGEQYF	TGCAGTGCTAGAAGGCGGGGAGAGCAGTACTTC
TRBD1	TRBJ1-6	once	TRBV5-1	CASSQHGGQGRSNSPLHF	TGCGCCAGCAGCCAGCATGGGGGACAGGGTAGGAGTAATTCACCCCTCCACTTT
TRBD2	TRBJ2-1	-	TRBV11-3	CASSLDRASGSYNEQFF	TGTGCCAGCAGCTTAGATCGGGCTAGCGGATCCTACAATGAGCAGTTCTTC
-	TRBJ1-5	few	TRBV6-5	CASSSGYSNQPQHF	TGTGCCAGCAGTTCCGGGTATAGCAATCAGCCCCAGCATTTT
-	TRBJ1-5	few	TRBV29-1	CSASDGDRNQPQHF	TGCAGCGCCAGCGACGGGGATCGGAATCAGCCCCAGCATTTT
-	TRBJ1-2	once	TRBV7-9	CASSLEVIDKGYTF	TGTGCCAGCAGCTTAGAGGTGATAGACAAAGGCTACACCTTC
-	TRBJ2-1	-	TRBV15	CATSRIVSSYNEQFF	TGTGCCACCAGCAGGATTGTTAGTTCCTACAATGAGCAGTTCTTC
TRBD2	TRBJ2-1	-	TRBV15	CATRGWGQFGTSGNNEQFF	TGTGCCACCCGGGGCTGGGGACAGTTCGGGACTAGCGGTAACAATGAGCAGTTCTTC
TRBD1	TRBJ1-5	-	TRBV6-1	CASTQGDSNQPQHF	TGTGCCAGCACCCAGGGGGATAGCAATCAGCCCCAGCATTTT
TRBD1	TRBJ2-3	-	TRBV7-2	CASNFPGQGSDTQYF	TGTGCCAGCAACTTCCCGGGACAGGGCTCAGATACGCAGTATTTT